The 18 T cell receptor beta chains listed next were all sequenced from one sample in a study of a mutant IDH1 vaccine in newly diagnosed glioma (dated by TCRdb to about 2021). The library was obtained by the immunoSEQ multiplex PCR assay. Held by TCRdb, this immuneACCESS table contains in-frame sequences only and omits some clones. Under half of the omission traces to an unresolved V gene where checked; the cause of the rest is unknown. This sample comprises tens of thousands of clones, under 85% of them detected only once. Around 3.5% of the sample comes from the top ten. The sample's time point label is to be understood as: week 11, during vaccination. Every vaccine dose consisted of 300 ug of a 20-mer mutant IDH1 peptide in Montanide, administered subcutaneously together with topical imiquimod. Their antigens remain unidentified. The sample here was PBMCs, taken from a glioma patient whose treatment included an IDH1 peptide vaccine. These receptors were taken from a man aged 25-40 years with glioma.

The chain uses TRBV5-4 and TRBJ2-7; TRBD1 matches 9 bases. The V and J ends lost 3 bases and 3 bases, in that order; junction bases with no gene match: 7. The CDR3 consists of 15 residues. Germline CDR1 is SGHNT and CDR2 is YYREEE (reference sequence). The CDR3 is CASSSGGQGLYEQYF. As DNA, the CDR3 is TGTGCCAGCAGCTCGGGGGGACAGGGACTCTACGAGCAGTACTTC.

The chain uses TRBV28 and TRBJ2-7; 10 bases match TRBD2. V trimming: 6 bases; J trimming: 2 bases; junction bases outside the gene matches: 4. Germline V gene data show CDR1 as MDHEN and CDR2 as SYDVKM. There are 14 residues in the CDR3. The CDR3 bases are TGTGCCAGCAGACCTAGCGGGAGAGCCTACGAGCAGTACTTC. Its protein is CASRPSGRAYEQYF.

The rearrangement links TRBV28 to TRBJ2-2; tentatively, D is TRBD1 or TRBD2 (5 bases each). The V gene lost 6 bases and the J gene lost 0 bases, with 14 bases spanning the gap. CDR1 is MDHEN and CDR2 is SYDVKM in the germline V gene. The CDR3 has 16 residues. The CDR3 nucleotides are TGTGCCAGCAGCCTCACGGGGCCCGCGAACACCGGGGAGCTGTTTTTT. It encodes CASSLTGPANTGELFF.

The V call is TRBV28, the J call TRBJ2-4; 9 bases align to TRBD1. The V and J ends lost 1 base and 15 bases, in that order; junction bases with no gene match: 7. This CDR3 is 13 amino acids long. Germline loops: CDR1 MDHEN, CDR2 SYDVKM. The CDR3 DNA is TGTGCCAGCAGTTTATCCGGGACAGGGAAACTGTACTTC. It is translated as CASSLSGTGKLYF.

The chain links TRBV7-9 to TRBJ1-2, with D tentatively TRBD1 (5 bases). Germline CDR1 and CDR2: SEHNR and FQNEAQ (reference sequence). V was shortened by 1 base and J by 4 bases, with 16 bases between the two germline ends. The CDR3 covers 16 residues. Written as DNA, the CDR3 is TGTGCCAGCAGCTTAGACCCAGGGAGGTTTGGCTATGGCTACACCTTC. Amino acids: CASSLDPGRFGYGYTF.

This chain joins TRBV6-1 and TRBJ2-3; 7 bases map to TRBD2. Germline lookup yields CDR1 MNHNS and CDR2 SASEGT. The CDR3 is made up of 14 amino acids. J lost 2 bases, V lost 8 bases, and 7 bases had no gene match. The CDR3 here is CASRLAALTDTQYF. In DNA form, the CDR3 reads TGTGCCAGCCGTCTAGCGGCTCTCACAGATACGCAGTATTTT.

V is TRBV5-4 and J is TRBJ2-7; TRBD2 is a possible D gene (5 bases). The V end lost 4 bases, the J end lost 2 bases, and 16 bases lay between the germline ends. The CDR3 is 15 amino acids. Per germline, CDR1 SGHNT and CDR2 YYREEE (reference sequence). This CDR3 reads CASSLSPGSTYEQYF. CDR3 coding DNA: TGTGCCAGCAGCCTATCTCCGGGGTCTACCTACGAGCAGTACTTC. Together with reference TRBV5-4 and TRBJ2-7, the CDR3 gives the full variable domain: ETGVTQSPTHLIKTRGQQVTLRCSSQSGHNTVSWYQQALGQGPQFIFQYYREEENGRGNFPPRFSGLQFPNYSSELNVNALELDDSALYLCASSLSPGSTYEQYFGPGTRLTVT.

CDR3 DNA: TGTGCCTGCCGTGACGGGGGGAACACTGAAGCTTTCTTT. Protein: CACRDGGNTEAFF. The J gene is TRBJ1-1, the V gene TRBV30; weak D call: TRBD1 (5 bases). The length of the CDR3 is 13 residues. V shed 6 bases and J shed 1 base, with 12 bases lying between them. CDR1 is GTSNPN, CDR2 SVGIG, per germline (reference sequence).

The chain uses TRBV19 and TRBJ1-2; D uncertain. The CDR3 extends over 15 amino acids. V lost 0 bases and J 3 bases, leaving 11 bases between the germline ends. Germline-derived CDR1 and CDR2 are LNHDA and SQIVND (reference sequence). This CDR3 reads CASSIDTATDYGYTF. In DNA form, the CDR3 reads TGTGCCAGTAGTATAGACACTGCCACGGACTATGGCTACACCTTC.

This CDR3 reads CASSYAGSEKLFF. The CDR3 bases are TGTGCCAGCAGTTACGCAGGAAGTGAAAAACTGTTTTTT. The V call is TRBV6-6, the J call TRBJ1-4; D is ambiguous. Looked up from germline, CDR1 is MNHNY and CDR2 is SVGAGI (reference sequence). The CDR3 has 13 residues. The V end lost 2 bases, the J end lost 7 bases, and 8 bases lay between the germline ends.

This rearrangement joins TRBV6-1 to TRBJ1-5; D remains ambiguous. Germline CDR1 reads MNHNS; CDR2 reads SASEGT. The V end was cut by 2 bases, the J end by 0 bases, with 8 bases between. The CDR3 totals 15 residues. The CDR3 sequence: CASSERSLSNQPQHF. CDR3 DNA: TGTGCCAGCAGTGAACGGTCTCTTAGCAATCAGCCCCAGCATTTT.

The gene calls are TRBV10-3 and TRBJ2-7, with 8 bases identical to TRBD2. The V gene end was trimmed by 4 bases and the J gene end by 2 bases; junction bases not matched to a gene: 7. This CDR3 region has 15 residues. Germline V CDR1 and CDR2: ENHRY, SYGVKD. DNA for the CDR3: TGTGCCATCAGTGTGGGTAGCGGGACTCCCTACGAGCAGTACTTC. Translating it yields CAISVGSGTPYEQYF.

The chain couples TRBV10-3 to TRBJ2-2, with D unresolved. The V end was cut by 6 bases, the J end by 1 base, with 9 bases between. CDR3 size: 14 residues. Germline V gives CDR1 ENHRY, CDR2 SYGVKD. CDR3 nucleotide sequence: TGTGCCATCAGGGACGTCGGGAACACCGGGGAGCTGTTTTTT. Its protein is CAIRDVGNTGELFF.

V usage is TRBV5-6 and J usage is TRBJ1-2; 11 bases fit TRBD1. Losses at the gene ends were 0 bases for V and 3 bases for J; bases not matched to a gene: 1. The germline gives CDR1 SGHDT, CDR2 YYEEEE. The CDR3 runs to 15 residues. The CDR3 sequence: CASSLVGQGDYGYTF. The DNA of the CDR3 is TGTGCCAGCAGCTTGGTGGGACAGGGGGACTATGGCTACACCTTC.

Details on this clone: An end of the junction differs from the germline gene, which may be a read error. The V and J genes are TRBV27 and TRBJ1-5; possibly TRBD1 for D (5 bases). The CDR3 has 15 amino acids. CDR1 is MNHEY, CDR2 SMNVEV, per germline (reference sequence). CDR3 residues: CASSLIQGGKQPQHF. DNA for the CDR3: TGTGCCAGCAGCCTAATCCAGGGTGGCAAACAGCCCCAGCATTTT.

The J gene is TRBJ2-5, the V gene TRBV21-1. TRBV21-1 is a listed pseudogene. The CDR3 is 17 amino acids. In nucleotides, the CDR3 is TGTGCCAGCAGCAAAGGCCCCACCGGCTGGACGCCGGGGACCCAGTACTTC. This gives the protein CASSKGPTGWTPGTQYF.

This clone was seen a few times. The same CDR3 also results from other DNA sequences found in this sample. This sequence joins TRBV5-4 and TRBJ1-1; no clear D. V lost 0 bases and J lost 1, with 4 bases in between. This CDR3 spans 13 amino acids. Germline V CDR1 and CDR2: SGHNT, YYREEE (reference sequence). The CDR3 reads CASSLAGNTEAFF. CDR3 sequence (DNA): TGTGCCAGCAGCTTGGCTGGGAACACTGAAGCTTTCTTT.

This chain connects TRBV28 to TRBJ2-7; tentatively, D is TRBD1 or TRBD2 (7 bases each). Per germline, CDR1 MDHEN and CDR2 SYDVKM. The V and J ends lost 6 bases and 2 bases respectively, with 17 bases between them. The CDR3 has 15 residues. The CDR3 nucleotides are TGTGCCAGCAGCCACGACAGGGAGGGCACCTACGAGCAGTACTTC. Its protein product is CASSHDREGTYEQYF.